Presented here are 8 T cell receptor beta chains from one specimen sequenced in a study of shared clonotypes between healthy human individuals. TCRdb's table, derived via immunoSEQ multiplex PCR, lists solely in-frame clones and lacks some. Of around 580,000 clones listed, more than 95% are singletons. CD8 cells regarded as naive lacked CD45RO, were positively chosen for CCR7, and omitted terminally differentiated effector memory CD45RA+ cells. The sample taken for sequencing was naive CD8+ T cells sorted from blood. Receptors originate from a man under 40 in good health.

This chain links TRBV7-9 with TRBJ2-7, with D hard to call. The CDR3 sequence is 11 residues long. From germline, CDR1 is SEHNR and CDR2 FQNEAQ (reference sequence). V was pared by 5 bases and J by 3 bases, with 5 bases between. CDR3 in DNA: TGTGCCAGCAGCGCCTACTACGAGCAGTACTTC. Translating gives CASSAYYEQYF.

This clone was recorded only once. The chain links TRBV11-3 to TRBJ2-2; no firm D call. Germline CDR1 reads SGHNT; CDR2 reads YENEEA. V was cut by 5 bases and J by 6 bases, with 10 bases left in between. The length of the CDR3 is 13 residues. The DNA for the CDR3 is TGTGCCAGCAGCCCGGCAGGATCCGGGGAGCTGTTTTTT. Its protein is CASSPAGSGELFF.

The CDR3 here is CASSQNRGDDEQYF. The CDR3 nucleotides are TGCGCCAGCAGCCAAAACAGGGGAGACGACGAGCAGTACTTC. The V call is TRBV4-1, the J call TRBJ2-7, with 7 bases that match TRBD1. V trimming: 2 bases; J trimming: 5 bases; junction bases outside the gene matches: 6. The CDR3 sequence is 14 residues long. Germline lookup yields CDR1 MGHRA and CDR2 YSYEKL.

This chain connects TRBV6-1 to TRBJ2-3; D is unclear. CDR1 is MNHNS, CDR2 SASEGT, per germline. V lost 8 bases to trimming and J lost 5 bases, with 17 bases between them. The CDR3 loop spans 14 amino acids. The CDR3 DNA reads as TGTGCCAGCCAGACCCCCAACCGAAAAGATACGCAGTATTTT. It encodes CASQTPNRKDTQYF.

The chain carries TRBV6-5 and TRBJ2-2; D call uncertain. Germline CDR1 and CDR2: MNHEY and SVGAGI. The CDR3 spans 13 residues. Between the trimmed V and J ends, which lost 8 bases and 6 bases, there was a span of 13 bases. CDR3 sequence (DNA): TGTGCCAGCGTTTCACTCGGTTCCGGGGAGCTGTTTTTT. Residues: CASVSLGSGELFF.

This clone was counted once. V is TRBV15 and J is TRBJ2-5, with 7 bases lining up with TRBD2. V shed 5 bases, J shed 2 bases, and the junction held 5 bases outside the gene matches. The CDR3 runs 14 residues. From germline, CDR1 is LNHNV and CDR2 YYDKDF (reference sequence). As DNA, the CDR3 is TGTGCCACCAGCGACCCAGCGGGGCAAGAGACCCAGTACTTC. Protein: CATSDPAGQETQYF.

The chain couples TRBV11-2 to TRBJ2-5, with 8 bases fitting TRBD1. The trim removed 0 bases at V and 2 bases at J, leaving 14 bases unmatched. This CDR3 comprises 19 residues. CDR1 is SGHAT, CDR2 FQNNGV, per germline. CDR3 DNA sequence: TGTGCCAGCAGCTTAGATGACTTCCGGAGGGACAGGTCTCAAGAGACCCAGTACTTC. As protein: CASSLDDFRRDRSQETQYF.

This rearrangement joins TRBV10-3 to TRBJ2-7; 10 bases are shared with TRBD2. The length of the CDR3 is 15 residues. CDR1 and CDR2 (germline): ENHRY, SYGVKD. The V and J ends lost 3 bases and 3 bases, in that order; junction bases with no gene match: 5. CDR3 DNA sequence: TGTGCCATCAGTGATTCTAGCGGGAGTATCTACGAGCAGTACTTC. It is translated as CAISDSSGSIYEQYF.